Below are 9 T cell receptor beta chains sequenced from a single sample in a study of CXCR3-negative and CXCR3-positive naive CD8 T cells. General study points: Naive cells with CXCR3 showed TRB CDR3s that were more hydrophobic than those in CXCR3-negative naive cells.

It was by 5' RACE with UMI labels that the TRB cDNA libraries were prepared. TCRdb reworked the 5' RACE reads into one entry per CDR3 protein, no DNA. Seen in this sample are approximately 140,000 distinct CDR3 sequences; the ten most common clones hold around 0.28%. Antigen specificity for these receptors is unknown. Sequencing input: naive CXCR3+ CD8+ T cells from blood. Sample subset: CD45RO-CCR7+CD27+CD95- naive CD8+ T cells expressing CXCR3 (TNR3+). These TCRs come from a human donor in good health. Some clones in this sample may be carry-over from other donors' samples.

The rearrangement links TRBV7-3 to TRBJ2-1. This CDR3 region has 15 residues. Looked up from germline, CDR1 is SGHTA and CDR2 is FQGTGA. CDR3 protein: CASSLYSSSYNEQFF.

Here the CDR3 reads CSTLGRKAEAFF. The V and J genes are TRBV29-1 and TRBJ1-1. The CDR3 extends over 12 amino acids. Looked up from germline, CDR1 is SQVTM and CDR2 is ANQGSEA.

V and J are TRBV28 and TRBJ1-2; TCRdb lists TRBD1, though no DNA is available to test this call. CDR1 MDHEN and CDR2 SYDVKM come from the germline V gene. This CDR3 spans 13 amino acids. The CDR3 sequence is CASSPRGAYGYTF.

The genes are TRBV27 and TRBJ2-7. The CDR3 covers 14 residues. The germline V gene encodes CDR1 MNHEY and CDR2 SMNVEV (reference sequence). The CDR3: CASSLSGRSYEQYF.

The genes are TRBV11-3 and TRBJ2-7. Germline assignment: CDR1 SGHNT and CDR2 YENEEA. The CDR3 contains 13 residues. CDR3 sequence reads: CASSRSYSYEQYF. The full variable domain, rest sourced from reference TRBV11-3 and TRBJ2-7, is EAGVVQSPRYKIIEKKQPVAFWCNPISGHNTLYWYLQNLGQGPELLIRYENEEAVDDSQLPKDRFSAERLKGVDSTLKIQPAELGDSAVYLCASSRSYSYEQYFGPGTRLTVT.

The CDR3 here is CSVGQLNTGELFF. The chain couples TRBV29-1 to TRBJ2-2; TCRdb gives TRBD1 as the D gene, but with no DNA this cannot be confirmed. CDR3 length equals 13 residues. CDR1 is SQVTM, CDR2 ANQGSEA, per germline.

The chain couples TRBV7-2 to TRBJ2-7; lacking DNA, the TRBD1 call made by TCRdb goes unchecked. Germline-derived CDR1 and CDR2 are SGHTA and FQGNSA. This CDR3 is built from 16 residues. CDR3 amino acids: CASSQQGGSGRGEQYF. The variable domain in full, with the rest retrieved from reference TRBV7-2 and TRBJ2-7, is GAGVSQSPSNKVTEKGKDVELRCDPISGHTALYWYRQSLGQGLEFLIYFQGNSAPDKSGLPSDRFSAERTGGSVSTLTIQRTQQEDSAVYLCASSQQGGSGRGEQYFGPGTRLTVT.

The CDR3 loop is CASSYPGQAAKNIQYF. The chain employs TRBV6-6 and TRBJ2-4; checking the TCRdb D call of TRBD1 is not possible without DNA. This CDR3 comprises 16 residues. Per germline, CDR1 MNHNY and CDR2 SVGAGI (reference sequence).

This chain connects TRBV29-1 to TRBJ2-7; TCRdb's D gene call, TRBD1, goes unchecked for lack of DNA. The CDR3 is 14 amino acids. The germline V gene encodes CDR1 SQVTM and CDR2 ANQGSEA. The CDR3 here is CSVEGLGDSYEQYF.